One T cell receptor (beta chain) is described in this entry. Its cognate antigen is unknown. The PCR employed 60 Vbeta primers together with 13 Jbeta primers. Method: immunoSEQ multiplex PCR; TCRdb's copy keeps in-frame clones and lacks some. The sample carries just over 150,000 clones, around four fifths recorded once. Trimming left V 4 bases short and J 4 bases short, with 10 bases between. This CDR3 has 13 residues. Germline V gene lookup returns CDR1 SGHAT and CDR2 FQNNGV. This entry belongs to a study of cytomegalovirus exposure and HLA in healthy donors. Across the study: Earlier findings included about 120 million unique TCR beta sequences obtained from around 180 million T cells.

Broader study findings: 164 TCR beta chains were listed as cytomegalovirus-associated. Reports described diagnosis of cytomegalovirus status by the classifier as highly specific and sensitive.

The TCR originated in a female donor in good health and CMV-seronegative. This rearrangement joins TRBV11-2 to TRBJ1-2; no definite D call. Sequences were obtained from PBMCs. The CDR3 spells CASSWEGSYGYTF. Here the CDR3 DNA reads TGTGCCAGCAGCTGGGAGGGCAGCTATGGCTACACCTTC.